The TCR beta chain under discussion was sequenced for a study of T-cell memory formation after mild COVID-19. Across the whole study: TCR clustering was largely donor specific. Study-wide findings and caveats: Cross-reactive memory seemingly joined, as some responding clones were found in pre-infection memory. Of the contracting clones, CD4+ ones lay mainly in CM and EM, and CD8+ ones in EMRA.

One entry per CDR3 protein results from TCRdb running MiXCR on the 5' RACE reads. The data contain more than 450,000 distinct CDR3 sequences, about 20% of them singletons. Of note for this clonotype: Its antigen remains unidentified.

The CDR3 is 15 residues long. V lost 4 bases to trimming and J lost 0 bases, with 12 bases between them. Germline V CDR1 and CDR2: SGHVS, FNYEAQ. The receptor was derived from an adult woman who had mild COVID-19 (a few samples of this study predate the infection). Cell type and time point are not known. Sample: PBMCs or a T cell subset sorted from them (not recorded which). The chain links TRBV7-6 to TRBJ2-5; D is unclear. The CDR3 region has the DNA TGTGCCAGCAGCTCCCGCCTGGCGGACCAAGAGACCCAGTACTTC. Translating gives CASSSRLADQETQYF.